The 18 T cell receptor beta chains below all came from one sample that was sequenced in a study of cytomegalovirus exposure and HLA in healthy donors. The primer mix had 60 Vbeta and 13 Jbeta primers. Libraries were prepared by immunoSEQ multiplex PCR; TCRdb keeps only in-frame clonotypes and omits some of them. The table includes roughly 90,000 clones, 70% to 80% detected once. Sequencing used PBMCs. The receptors here all came from a man aged 30 to 39 in good health and CMV-seropositive.

The chain employs TRBV7-6 and TRBJ1-3, with 9 bases matching TRBD1. The CDR3 consists of 18 residues. V shed 1 base and J 4 bases; nucleotides not matched to a gene: 11. Germline CDR1 is SGHVS and CDR2 is FNYEAQ. The CDR3 is CASSLVYQGQGPGNTIYF. For the CDR3, the DNA is TGTGCCAGCAGCTTAGTATATCAAGGACAGGGGCCCGGAAACACCATATATTTT.

This clone was picked up a small number of times. The chain has TRBV5-6 and TRBJ1-4, with 7 nucleotides matching TRBD1. Germline V gene lookup returns CDR1 SGHDT and CDR2 YYEEEE. The CDR3 totals 13 residues. Trimming at V came to 4 bases and at J to 13 bases, leaving 10 bases not matched to a gene. Here the CDR3 reads CASSPRGGRGLFF. The CDR3 region has the DNA TGTGCCAGCAGCCCCCGAGGGGGCCGTGGACTGTTTTTT.

CDR3 bases: TGTGCCAGCAGTTACTCGACACCCGAGGGAGGATATGGCTACACCTTC. This encodes CASSYSTPEGGYGYTF. The chain links TRBV6-5 to TRBJ1-2; D uncertain. Germline CDR1 is MNHEY and CDR2 is SVGAGI. CDR3 length: 16 residues. The V gene lost 0 bases and the J gene lost 5 bases, with 16 bases spanning the gap.

This clone was observed once. This chain joins TRBV7-8 and TRBJ2-7; D may be TRBD2 (6 bases). In germline, CDR1 is SGHVS, CDR2 FQNEAQ. The CDR3 length is 12 residues. The V end lost 5 bases, the J end lost 7 bases, and 12 bases lay between the germline ends. CDR3 coding DNA: TGTGCCAGCAGCCTGGGACTCCAAGAGCAGTACTTC. This sequence encodes CASSLGLQEQYF.

The chain is built from TRBV4-1 and TRBJ1-5, with 7 bases that match TRBD1. In germline, CDR1 is MGHRA, CDR2 YSYEKL. V was clipped by 1 base and J by 4 bases; unmatched bases: 4. The CDR3 is 15 amino acids. Here the CDR3 reads CASSQVGQPNQPQHF. The CDR3 nucleotides are TGCGCCAGCAGCCAAGTGGGACAGCCTAATCAGCCCCAGCATTTT.

V usage is TRBV15 and J usage is TRBJ2-7; D is perhaps TRBD1 (5 bases). This CDR3 region has 12 residues. Trimming removed 0 bases from V and 7 bases from J, with 7 bases in between. Germline lookup yields CDR1 LNHNV and CDR2 YYDKDF (reference sequence). CDR3 coding DNA: TGTGCCACCAGCAGAGATGGGGCGGAGCAGTACTTC. It is translated as CATSRDGAEQYF.

This clone has a handful of counts. The chain couples TRBV7-6 to TRBJ1-5; no clear D gene. Germline CDR1 reads SGHVS; CDR2 reads FNYEAQ. Trimming left V 2 bases short and J 9 bases short, with 8 bases between. The CDR3 consists of 12 residues. Here the CDR3 reads CASSLLEAPQHF. CDR3 DNA sequence: TGTGCCAGCAGCTTACTGGAGGCGCCCCAGCATTTT.

The chain combines TRBV30 with TRBJ2-2; 12 positions match TRBD2. This CDR3 spans 16 amino acids. V was pared by 4 bases and J by 2 bases, with 5 bases of the junction left unmatched. Per germline, CDR1 GTSNPN and CDR2 SVGIG (reference sequence). This CDR3 is CAWNKGLAGNTGELFF. The CDR3 bases are TGTGCCTGGAATAAAGGACTAGCGGGAAACACCGGGGAGCTGTTTTTT.

The chain couples TRBV20-1 to TRBJ2-5; D ambiguous. V was pared by 7 bases and J by 4 bases, with 10 bases between. This CDR3 has 11 residues. CDR1 and CDR2 from the germline V gene are DFQATT and SNEGSKA (reference sequence). The DNA of the CDR3 is TGCAGTGACGCCGGTATAGAGACCCAGTACTTC. This gives the protein CSDAGIETQYF.

V usage is TRBV2 and J usage is TRBJ2-5; TRBD2 matches 10 bases. Per the germline V gene, CDR1 is SNHLY and CDR2 is FYNNEI. CDR3 length equals 15 residues. Unmatched junction bases numbered 6, after V lost 4 bases and J lost 4 bases. This CDR3 is CASSGSAGGLETQYF. The DNA for the CDR3 is TGTGCCAGCAGTGGGTCAGCGGGGGGGCTAGAGACCCAGTACTTC.

The table lists this clone with a few counts. The rearrangement uses TRBV30 and TRBJ1-3, with unresolved D. The CDR3 is 15 residues long. CDR1 and CDR2 (germline): GTSNPN, SVGIG (reference sequence). V lost 5 bases, J lost 0 bases, and 14 bases lay in between. CDR3 nucleotides: TGTGCCTGGCGGGAGACGGGAAGCTCTGGAAACACCATATATTTT. Protein product: CAWRETGSSGNTIYF. The full variable domain, in which reference TRBV30 and TRBJ1-3 provide the parts outside the CDR3, is SQTIHQWPATLVQPVGSPLSLECTVEGTSNPNLYWYRQAAGRGLQLLFYSVGIGQISSEVPQNLSASRPQDRQFILSSKKLLLSDSGFYLCAWRETGSSGNTIYFGEGSWLTVV.

This chain uses TRBV10-2 with TRBJ2-7, with D tentatively TRBD2 (6 bases). Germline V lookup: CDR1 WSHSY, CDR2 SAAADI. The CDR3 is 15 amino acids. Trimming shortened V by 3 bases and J by 1 base, and 13 bases separated the two germline ends. This chain's CDR3 is CASSESGLRSYEQYF. CDR3 bases: TGCGCCAGCAGTGAATCGGGACTCCGATCCTACGAGCAGTACTTC.

This chain links TRBV27 with TRBJ2-3; perhaps TRBD1 as D (5 bases). The germline CDR1 and CDR2 sequences are MNHEY and SMNVEV (reference sequence). With 6 bases removed from V and 6 bases from J, the gap between germline ends came to 13 bases. The CDR3 length is 13 residues. The CDR3 here is CASRWGGEDTQYF. CDR3 nucleotides: TGTGCCAGCAGATGGGGCGGAGAGGATACGCAGTATTTT.

The CDR3 region has the DNA TGTGCCAGCAGCTTGGGGCTAGCGGGCTTAACCTACGAGCAGTACTTC. It is translated as CASSLGLAGLTYEQYF. The chain has TRBV5-4 and TRBJ2-7; TRBD2 aligns across 8 bases. This CDR3 spans 16 amino acids. Germline CDR1 SGHNT, CDR2 YYREEE (reference sequence). Trimming removed 0 bases from V and 2 bases from J; junction bases left unmatched: 7.

This chain links TRBV6-6 with TRBJ2-7; tentatively, D is TRBD2 (5 bases). The ends were cut back, 2 bases at V and 2 bases at J, with 7 bases in the middle. CDR1 and CDR2 from the germline V gene are MNHNY and SVGAGI (reference sequence). CDR3 length equals 13 residues. CDR3 residues: CASSYEGTYEQYF. Here the CDR3 DNA reads TGTGCCAGCAGTTACGAGGGAACCTACGAGCAGTACTTC.

V gene TRBV18 combines with J gene TRBJ1-1; D is uncertain. Germline V gene data show CDR1 as KGHSH and CDR2 as LQKENI. The CDR3 totals 13 residues. V was clipped by 6 bases and J by 0 bases, with 8 bases between them. Here the CDR3 reads CASSLNLNTEAFF. CDR3 nucleotide sequence: TGTGCCAGCTCTTTAAATCTGAACACTGAAGCTTTCTTT.

This sequence joins TRBV5-4 and TRBJ1-1, with D perhaps TRBD1 (5 bases). This CDR3 has 15 residues. V dropped 5 bases and J dropped 2 bases, with 16 bases sitting between them. Per germline, CDR1 SGHNT and CDR2 YYREEE (reference sequence). CDR3 sequence: CASSQGSWGNTEAFF. DNA of the CDR3: TGTGCCAGCAGTCAGGGCAGTTGGGGAAACACTGAAGCTTTCTTT.

The chain employs TRBV6-1 and TRBJ2-2; D ambiguous. Trimming took 8 bases from V and 1 from J, leaving 11 bases between them. The CDR3 loop spans 14 amino acids. Germline V gene sequence: CDR1 MNHNS, CDR2 SASEGT. The CDR3 reads CASGFAGNTGELFF. In DNA form, the CDR3 reads TGTGCCAGCGGGTTTGCAGGGAACACCGGGGAGCTGTTTTTT.